The clone carrying this TCR beta chain showed up just a few times. The junction had 9 bases not matched to a gene; V was cut back by 6 bases and J by 8 bases. CDR1 and CDR2 from the germline V gene are MNHNS and SASEGT. This CDR3 has 14 residues. The TCRbeta library was prepared with unique molecular identifiers. One entry per CDR3 protein results from TCRdb running MiXCR on the PCR reads. The sample consists of some 600,000 distinct CDR3 sequences, roughly 15% of them appearing once. The data were obtained in a study of T-cell reconstitution after alpha-beta-depleted transplantation in children. The sample was PBMCs from the stem cell graft donor, taken from the stem cell graft. The receptor comes from a human donor who donated a stem cell graft to a child with acute myeloid leukemia. The V call is TRBV6-1, the J call TRBJ1-4, with 7 positions matching TRBD1. CDR3 region: CASRTDRVKEKLFF. The CDR3 bases are TGTGCCAGCAGGACCGACAGGGTGAAGGAAAAACTGTTTTTT.